Below, 13 T cell receptor beta chains from the same sample are listed, as sequenced in a study of STAT5B mutations in CD4+ large granular lymphocyte leukemia. Sequencing was performed with immunoSEQ multiplex PCR; in TCRdb, only in-frame clones are kept and a portion is missing. In the table there are tens of thousands of clones, roughly 70% of which are singletons. Sequencing used CD4+ T cells from blood buffy coats. All receptors derive from a human donor in good health.

J is TRBJ2-5 and V is TRBV4-2; tentative D call: TRBD2 (5 bases). This CDR3 is 13 amino acids long. Germline CDR1 LGHNA, CDR2 YNFKEQ. Trimming took off 4 bases at V and 4 bases at J, with 10 bases between the two ends. CDR3 DNA: TGTGCCAGCAGCCCGGGGTCTAGAGAGACCCAGTACTTC. This codes for CASSPGSRETQYF.

The chain combines TRBV19 with TRBJ1-2; a weak D match, TRBD1 (5 bases). Per the germline V gene, CDR1 is LNHDA and CDR2 is SQIVND (reference sequence). The CDR3 is 13 residues long. Trimming took 9 bases from V and 6 from J, leaving 17 bases between them. CDR3 nucleotides: TGTGCCAGCCGGGGCCAGGGATGGGATGGCTACACCTTC. This sequence encodes CASRGQGWDGYTF.

This clone was recorded a few times. V is TRBV11-3 and J is TRBJ1-1; D not resolved. In germline, CDR1 is SGHNT, CDR2 YENEEA. V was trimmed by 1 base and J by 5 bases, leaving 14 bases between them. This CDR3 comprises 15 residues. DNA of the CDR3: TGTGCCAGCAGCTTAGGTCCGGGGAAGAGAACTGAAGCTTTCTTT. Amino acid sequence: CASSLGPGKRTEAFF.

The gene calls are TRBV19 and TRBJ1-5; tentatively, D is TRBD1 (6 bases). CDR3 length: 16 amino acids. The V gene's germline CDR1 is LNHDA and CDR2 SQIVND (reference sequence). Between the trimmed V and J ends, which lost 5 bases and 0 bases, there was a span of 14 bases. DNA of the CDR3: TGTGCCAGTAGTCCTCTGACAGGCTATAGCAATCAGCCCCAGCATTTT. Protein product: CASSPLTGYSNQPQHF.

The chain recombines TRBV7-2 with TRBJ1-2, with D possibly being TRBD1 (5 bases). The germline V gene encodes CDR1 SGHTA and CDR2 FQGNSA. Between the trimmed V and J ends, which lost 0 bases and 4 bases, there was a span of 15 bases. The CDR3 consists of 16 residues. In nucleotides, the CDR3 is TGTGCCAGCAGCTTAGCCGACATCAGGGTTGGCTATGGCTACACCTTC. Its protein is CASSLADIRVGYGYTF.

The chain employs TRBV7-6 and TRBJ1-1; no firm D call. This CDR3 has 11 residues. Trimming took 4 bases from V and 3 from J, leaving 3 bases between them. Germline V lookup: CDR1 SGHVS, CDR2 FNYEAQ. The CDR3 sequence: CASSSYTEAFF. The CDR3 nucleotides are TGTGCCAGCAGCTCCTACACTGAAGCTTTCTTT.

The rearrangement links TRBV28 to TRBJ2-2; D is possibly TRBD1 or TRBD2 (5 bases each). Trimming took off 11 bases at V and 5 bases at J, with 21 bases between the two ends. Germline CDR1 reads MDHEN; CDR2 reads SYDVKM. The CDR3 length is 15 residues. The CDR3, as DNA: TGTGCCCTCGGGGCCGGGGCAGGGAGTACCGGGGAGCTGTTTTTT. Residues: CALGAGAGSTGELFF.

The genes are TRBV19 and TRBJ2-1; perhaps TRBD1 as D (6 bases). Trimming shortened V by 4 bases and J by 9 bases, and 10 bases separated the two germline ends. Germline loops: CDR1 LNHDA, CDR2 SQIVND (reference sequence). The CDR3 has 12 residues. The CDR3 coding sequence is TGTGCCAGTAGTAGGGACATAAGTGAGCAGTTCTTC. It yields the protein CASSRDISEQFF. The variable domain in full, with the rest retrieved from reference TRBV19 and TRBJ2-1, is DGGITQSPKYLFRKEGQNVTLSCEQNLNHDAMYWYRQDPGQGLRLIYYSQIVNDFQKGDIAEGYSVSREKKESFPLTVTSAQKNPTAFYLCASSRDISEQFFGPGTRLTVL.

This clone was detected only once. The junction does not match germline at one end; this may be a read error. J is TRBJ1-5 and V is TRBV6-1, with D tentatively TRBD1 (5 bases). The CDR3 spans 13 residues. The V gene's germline CDR1 is MNHNS and CDR2 SASEGT. The CDR3 spells CAISDSPGRPQHF. DNA for the CDR3: TGTGCCATCAGTGACAGCCCTGGACGGCCCCAGCATTTT.

This clone was recorded once. This chain connects TRBV2 to TRBJ2-1; maybe TRBD1 (6 bases). The germline gives CDR1 SNHLY, CDR2 FYNNEI. V was shortened by 7 bases and J by 0 bases, with 10 bases between the two germline ends. The CDR3 extends over 14 amino acids. The CDR3 region is CASTRTASYNEQFF. The CDR3 region has the DNA TGTGCCAGCACCCGGACAGCCTCCTACAATGAGCAGTTCTTC.

CDR3 sequence reads: CASSYGGGNQPQHF. CDR3 bases: TGTGCCAGCAGTTACGGGGGGGGCAATCAGCCCCAGCATTTT. The chain recombines TRBV6-6 with TRBJ1-5; tentative D call: TRBD1 (5 bases). CDR1 and CDR2 (germline): MNHNY, SVGAGI (reference sequence). The V end was cut by 2 bases, the J end by 2 bases, with 7 bases between. CDR3 length equals 14 residues.

V is TRBV6-1 and J is TRBJ2-7, with D unresolved. Trimming took off 6 bases at V and 5 bases at J, with 8 bases between the two ends. This CDR3 region has 11 residues. Germline CDR1 and CDR2: MNHNS and SASEGT. CDR3 in amino acids: CASSIHDEQYF. CDR3 DNA: TGTGCCAGCAGCATTCACGACGAGCAGTACTTC.

The table lists this clone with a few counts. CDR3 nucleotides: TGTGCCAGCAGCCGGGACAGGGTTGGCTACACCTTC. This codes for CASSRDRVGYTF. The rearrangement links TRBV2 to TRBJ1-2; 9 bases line up with TRBD1. The germline V gene has CDR1 SNHLY and CDR2 FYNNEI. This CDR3 is 12 amino acids long. V lost 6 bases and J lost 7; bases outside the gene matches: 3.